This TCR beta chain was recovered during a study of CD8 T cells in ankylosing spondylitis. Each CDR3 protein gets one entry after TCRdb re-called the 5' RACE reads with MiXCR. The repertoire has approximately 400,000 distinct CDR3 sequences, 25% to 30% of them found once; the top ten carry approximately 1%. The study's findings and limits: In the blood and synovial fluid of reactive arthritis, some motif variants had been previously reported. Within peripheral blood, clones linked to disease were CD8+ and relatively rare. Disease-associated clones were reportedly significantly overrepresented in matched ankylosing spondylitis synovial fluid. Characteristic of ankylosing spondylitis blood, it appeared, was a TCR beta motif comprising roughly 8 highly homologous variants.

The CDR3 has 13 amino acids. The germline gives CDR1 MNHEY, CDR2 SMNVEV (reference sequence). V gave up 8 bases and J gave up 1 base; unmatched junction bases: 4. This clonotype was found a few times. The antigen is unknown. This clonotype originated in a male donor with ankylosing spondylitis. The sequencing sample was made of blood, either unsorted or a sorted T cell fraction (not recorded which). The rearrangement links TRBV27 to TRBJ2-5; TRBD1 matches 7 bases. CDR3 DNA: TGTGCCAGCGGGGGACAGACCCAAGAGACCCAGTACTTC. As protein: CASGGQTQETQYF.